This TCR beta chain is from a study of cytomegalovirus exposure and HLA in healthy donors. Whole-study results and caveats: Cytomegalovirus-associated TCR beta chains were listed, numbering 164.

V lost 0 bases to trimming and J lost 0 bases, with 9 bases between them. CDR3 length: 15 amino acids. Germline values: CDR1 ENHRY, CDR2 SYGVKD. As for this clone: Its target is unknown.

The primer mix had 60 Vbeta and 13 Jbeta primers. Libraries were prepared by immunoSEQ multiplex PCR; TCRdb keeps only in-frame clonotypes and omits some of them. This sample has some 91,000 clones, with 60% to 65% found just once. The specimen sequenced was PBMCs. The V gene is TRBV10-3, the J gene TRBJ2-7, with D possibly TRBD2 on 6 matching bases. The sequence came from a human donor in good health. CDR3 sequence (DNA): TGTGCCATCAGTGAGTCTGAGACTAGCTCCTACGAGCAGTACTTC. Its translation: CAISESETSSYEQYF.